What follows are 25 T cell receptor beta chains derived from one specimen sequenced in a study of T cell changes during pregnancy in multiple sclerosis. Clones were read by immunoSEQ multiplex PCR, and TCRdb kept only the in-frame ones, dropping some. The repertoire holds some 37,000 clones, with roughly nine tenths as singletons. The sequences come from CD4+ T cells from peripheral blood mononuclear cells, collected before pregnancy. These receptors were taken from a female donor with multiple sclerosis, enrolled in a pregnancy study.

In this sample, this clone turned up once. The V and J genes are TRBV7-9 and TRBJ2-3, with D tentatively TRBD2 (6 bases). Deletions cut 2 bases from V and 9 bases from J, with 18 bases between. The CDR3 consists of 15 residues. CDR1 and CDR2 (germline): SEHNR, FQNEAQ (reference sequence). The CDR3 DNA reads TGTGCCAGCAGCTTACCCAGGGCCAGCGGGCAAACGCAGTATTTT. Translating it yields CASSLPRASGQTQYF. Filled out from reference TRBV7-9 and TRBJ2-3, the complete variable domain reads DTGVSQNPRHKITKRGQNVTFRCDPISEHNRLYWYRQTLGQGPEFLTYFQNEAQLEKSRLLSDRFSAERPKGSFSTLEIQRTEQGDSAMYLCASSLPRASGQTQYFGPGTRLTVL.

The chain couples TRBV4-2 to TRBJ1-2, with 8 bases aligning to TRBD1. The germline CDR1 and CDR2 sequences are LGHNA and YNFKEQ. The CDR3 runs 14 residues. V was pared by 3 bases and J by 4 bases, with 4 bases of the junction left unmatched. CDR3 sequence: CASSHAGTGYGYTF. DNA for the CDR3: TGTGCCAGCAGCCACGCCGGGACAGGCTATGGCTACACCTTC.

This clone appeared once. The chain's CDR3 is CASSPEGLAGVSSGANVLTF. For the CDR3, the DNA is TGTGCCAGCAGCCCCGAGGGGCTAGCGGGAGTAAGCTCTGGGGCCAACGTCCTGACTTTC. The genes are TRBV5-8 and TRBJ2-6; TRBD2 agrees at 10 bases. Germline V gene data show CDR1 as SGHTS and CDR2 as YDEGEE. Trimming cost V 4 bases and J 0 bases; bases outside gene matches: 13. CDR3 length: 20 amino acids.

V is TRBV5-6 and J is TRBJ2-3; 10 bases match TRBD1. Germline lookup yields CDR1 SGHDT and CDR2 YYEEEE. The CDR3 consists of 15 residues. V dropped 4 bases and J dropped 0; count of bases not matched to a gene: 2. The CDR3 here is CASSRDRGSTDTQYF. CDR3 in DNA: TGTGCCAGCAGCCGGGACAGGGGCAGCACAGATACGCAGTATTTT.

The rearrangement joins TRBV6-1 to TRBJ2-7; 10 bases agree with TRBD2. Per germline, CDR1 MNHNS and CDR2 SASEGT. Trimming took 4 bases from V and 1 from J; bases not matched to a gene: 1. The CDR3 has 14 residues. The CDR3 region is CASSGTSGSYEQYF. CDR3 nucleotides: TGTGCCAGCAGTGGGACTAGCGGATCCTACGAGCAGTACTTC.

This chain joins TRBV6-6 and TRBJ2-1; D is unresolved. CDR3 length: 11 amino acids. Germline V gene data show CDR1 as MNHNY and CDR2 as SVGAGI (reference sequence). V was pared by 5 bases and J by 5 bases, with 4 bases between. CDR3: CASSINNEQFF. The CDR3 DNA sequence: TGTGCCAGCAGTATAAACAATGAGCAGTTCTTC.

The chain couples TRBV5-6 to TRBJ2-3; 8 bases map to TRBD2. Germline values: CDR1 SGHDT, CDR2 YYEEEE. The length of the CDR3 is 17 residues. J was trimmed by 5 bases and V by 0 bases; bases with no gene match: 11. The CDR3 protein is CASSLVVAGGGGDTQYF. The CDR3 DNA reads TGTGCCAGCAGCTTGGTGGTTGCGGGAGGCGGAGGAGATACGCAGTATTTT. Drawing the rest from reference TRBV5-6 and TRBJ2-3, the complete variable domain is DAGVTQSPTHLIKTRGQQVTLRCSPKSGHDTVSWYQQALGQGPQFIFQYYEEEERQRGNFPDRFSGHQFPNYSSELNVNALLLGDSALYLCASSLVVAGGGGDTQYFGPGTRLTVL.

The chain employs TRBV14 and TRBJ2-6; 7 nucleotides agree with TRBD1. The CDR3 extends over 20 amino acids. The germline V gene encodes CDR1 SGHDN and CDR2 FVKESK. V was pared by 4 bases and J by 1 base, with 16 bases of the junction left unmatched. The CDR3 DNA is TGTGCCAGCAGCCTGCACAGGGGTACACGATCGCTGTCTGGGGCCAACGTCCTGACTTTC. Translation: CASSLHRGTRSLSGANVLTF.

The chain uses TRBV7-9 and TRBJ2-7, with 9 bases lining up with TRBD2. The CDR3 has 16 amino acids. Germline assignment: CDR1 SEHNR and CDR2 FQNEAQ (reference sequence). V shed 8 bases, J shed 1 base, and the junction held 12 bases outside the gene matches. CDR3 loop: CASGPGRLAGSYEQYF. The CDR3 nucleotides are TGTGCCAGCGGCCCCGGACGGCTAGCGGGATCCTACGAGCAGTACTTC.

The genes are TRBV2 and TRBJ2-2; D gene ambiguous. The CDR3 sequence is 16 residues long. V lost 4 bases, J lost 0 bases, and 12 bases lay in between. Germline V lookup: CDR1 SNHLY, CDR2 FYNNEI. CDR3 coding DNA: TGTGCCAGCAGTGTAAAGCGCGCCGCGAACACCGGGGAGCTGTTTTTT. Its translation: CASSVKRAANTGELFF.

CDR3 in DNA: TGTGCCAGCAGTTTTAGCCTTGCCTACGAGCAGTACTTC. Encoded protein: CASSFSLAYEQYF. The rearrangement joins TRBV28 to TRBJ2-7; D uncertain. Germline CDR1 is MDHEN and CDR2 is SYDVKM. The ends were cut back, 3 bases at V and 2 bases at J, with 8 bases in the middle. The CDR3 length is 13 residues.

J is TRBJ2-5 and V is TRBV5-6; D may be TRBD2 (6 bases). The CDR3 loop spans 15 amino acids. Trimming shortened V by 1 base and J by 5 bases, and 15 bases separated the two germline ends. Germline CDR1 reads SGHDT; CDR2 reads YYEEEE. CDR3 nucleotide sequence: TGTGCCAGCAGCTTGTGGAGGGTGAGGGATGAGACCCAGTACTTC. Protein sequence: CASSLWRVRDETQYF.

The rearrangement uses TRBV4-2 and TRBJ1-4; 8 positions match TRBD1. The CDR3 is made up of 14 amino acids. The trim removed 6 bases at V and 8 bases at J, leaving 8 bases unmatched. CDR1 and CDR2 (germline): LGHNA, YNFKEQ. In nucleotides, the CDR3 is TGTGCCAGCAGGACCCAGGGGGCTGAAGAAAAACTGTTTTTT. Translated: CASRTQGAEEKLFF.

This chain links TRBV19 with TRBJ2-5; 7 bases are a match to TRBD2. The length of the CDR3 is 12 residues. CDR1 is LNHDA and CDR2 is SQIVND in the germline V gene (reference sequence). The trim removed 10 bases at V and 2 bases at J, leaving 4 bases unmatched. The CDR3 region is CATMGGQETQYF. The CDR3 DNA reads as TGTGCCACCATGGGAGGGCAAGAGACCCAGTACTTC.

The chain is built from TRBV6-1 and TRBJ2-7; 11 bases are a match to TRBD2. The CDR3 loop spans 15 amino acids. Germline lookup yields CDR1 MNHNS and CDR2 SASEGT. After removal of 6 bases from V and 1 base from J, the junction contained 5 bases not matched to a gene. The CDR3, as DNA: TGTGCCAGCAGCGCGACTAGCGGGGTTTCCTACGAGCAGTACTTC. It specifies CASSATSGVSYEQYF.

The rearrangement joins TRBV9 to TRBJ2-6; TRBD1 agrees at 7 bases. The germline V gene has CDR1 SGDLS and CDR2 YYNGEE. The CDR3 has 17 amino acids. The V segment lost 3 bases and the J segment 0 bases; nucleotides outside the gene matches: 6. The CDR3 loop is CASSGAGGYSGANVLTF. DNA of the CDR3: TGTGCCAGCAGCGGGGCAGGGGGTTACTCTGGGGCCAACGTCCTGACTTTC.

The genes are TRBV7-2 and TRBJ2-7, with a possible D match to TRBD2 (5 bases). CDR3 length equals 14 residues. CDR1 is SGHTA and CDR2 is FQGNSA in the germline V gene. V was clipped by 5 bases and J by 6 bases, with 17 bases between them. CDR3: CASSTPAGVGEQYF. CDR3 DNA: TGTGCCAGCAGCACCCCCGCCGGGGTAGGCGAGCAGTACTTC.

CDR3 sequence: CASSLPGTGSHEQYF. The CDR3 DNA reads as TGTGCCAGCAGCTTGCCTGGGACAGGTAGTCACGAGCAGTACTTC. V usage is TRBV5-4 and J usage is TRBJ2-7; 8 bases are a match to TRBD1. The CDR3 totals 15 residues. V shed 1 base, J shed 5 bases, and the junction held 8 bases outside the gene matches. Germline V gene data show CDR1 as SGHNT and CDR2 as YYREEE (reference sequence).

The J gene is TRBJ1-5, the V gene TRBV2; the match to TRBD1 covers 8 bases. The CDR3 has 14 amino acids. The V and J ends lost 5 bases and 7 bases, in that order; junction bases with no gene match: 7. From germline, CDR1 is SNHLY and CDR2 FYNNEI. CDR3 nucleotide sequence: TGTGCCAGCAGTTTGGACAGGGCTGGACAGCCCCAGCATTTT. This sequence encodes CASSLDRAGQPQHF.

The chain employs TRBV28 and TRBJ1-5, with 9 bases identical to TRBD1. Germline V lookup: CDR1 MDHEN, CDR2 SYDVKM. V shed 6 bases and J 5 bases; nucleotides not matched to a gene: 5. There are 14 residues in the CDR3. In DNA form, the CDR3 reads TGTGCCAGCAGCTCGGGACAGGGATATCAGCCCCAGCATTTT. Protein sequence: CASSSGQGYQPQHF.

The chain links TRBV9 to TRBJ1-6; D gene unclear. From germline, CDR1 is SGDLS and CDR2 YYNGEE. Trimming cost V 3 bases and J 6 bases, with 10 bases left between them. The CDR3 covers 14 residues. In DNA form, the CDR3 reads TGTGCCAGCAGCGCCCCGGGAGCTAATTCACCCCTCCACTTT. Amino acids: CASSAPGANSPLHF.

The V call is TRBV7-2, the J call TRBJ2-5, with 7 bases matching TRBD1. This CDR3 is 15 amino acids long. Per the germline V gene, CDR1 is SGHTA and CDR2 is FQGNSA. Losses at the gene ends were 3 bases for V and 2 bases for J; bases not matched to a gene: 6. The chain's CDR3 is CASSLVDRAQETQYF. The DNA for the CDR3 is TGTGCCAGCAGCTTGGTCGACAGGGCACAAGAGACCCAGTACTTC.

This chain links TRBV6-5 with TRBJ2-1; D perhaps matches TRBD1 (5 bases). Germline V gives CDR1 MNHEY, CDR2 SVGAGI. Deletions cut 5 bases from V and 7 bases from J, with 18 bases between. The CDR3 is made up of 15 amino acids. CDR3 nucleotides: TGTGCCAGCAGTCGAGTAGCAGGGTTCGGAAATGAGCAGTTCTTC. This translates into CASSRVAGFGNEQFF.

The gene calls are TRBV5-6 and TRBJ2-5, with 13 nucleotides matching TRBD2. The J call may be in error: the DNA end matches TRBJ2-7 better. This CDR3 has 15 residues. The germline V gene has CDR1 SGHDT and CDR2 YYEEEE. This CDR3 reads CASSLLAGGGGEQYF. The CDR3 DNA sequence: TGTGCCAGCAGCCTACTAGCGGGAGGGGGGGGCGAGCAGTACTTC.

V usage is TRBV28 and J usage is TRBJ2-7; TRBD1 aligns across 9 bases. Trimming removed 5 bases from V and 3 bases from J; junction bases left unmatched: 8. The CDR3 is made up of 15 amino acids. In germline, CDR1 is MDHEN, CDR2 SYDVKM. CDR3 loop: CASSPPGTGHYEQYF. The CDR3 coding sequence is TGTGCCAGCAGTCCACCCGGGACAGGGCACTACGAGCAGTACTTC. Supplemented by reference TRBV28 and TRBJ2-7, the full variable domain reads DVKVTQSSRYLVKRTGEKVFLECVQDMDHENMFWYRQDPGLGLRLIYFSYDVKMKEKGDIPEGYSVSREKKERFSLILESASTNQTSMYLCASSPPGTGHYEQYFGPGTRLTVT.